These 22 T cell receptor beta chains were sequenced from one sample in a study of T cell repertoires in cytomegalovirus infection. The antigens these receptors bind are not known. In TCRdb, the reads were re-called with MiXCR into one record per CDR3 protein. The sample comprises roughly 120,000 distinct CDR3 sequences, approximately 30% of which are singletons, and approximately 50% rests with the top ten. Sequenced material: CD8+ T cells from cultured PBMCs, taken from culture after CMV antigen stimulation. The receptors derive from a human donor in good health (CMV status not recorded). Some clones in this sample may be carry-over from other donors' samples.

This clonotype showed up just a few times. The chain combines TRBV2 with TRBJ2-3; D is undetermined. Germline V CDR1 and CDR2: SNHLY, FYNNEI. This CDR3 is built from 10 residues. Trimming left V 8 bases short and J 6 bases short, with 6 bases between. The CDR3 coding sequence is TGTGCCAGCCTTCGGGATACGCAGTATTTT. As protein: CASLRDTQYF.

The chain has TRBV12-3 or TRBV12-4 and TRBJ1-5, with D tentatively TRBD1 (5 bases). Trimming stripped 8 bases from V and 3 bases from J, with 14 bases between. CDR3 size: 14 residues. The CDR3 bases are TGTGCCAGCGCCGAAAGGGGCACCAATCAGCCCCAGCATTTT. Residues: CASAERGTNQPQHF.

This rearrangement joins TRBV6-6 to TRBJ2-1, with 7 bases that match TRBD1. Trimming took 4 bases from V and 7 from J; bases not matched to a gene: 7. This CDR3 is built from 14 residues. The germline V gene encodes CDR1 MNHNY and CDR2 SVGAGI (reference sequence). For the CDR3, the DNA is TGTGCCAGCAGTTCCCGACAGGGTTGGAATGAGCAGTTCTTC. This sequence encodes CASSSRQGWNEQFF.

This clonotype was detected only a few times. CDR3 in DNA: TGTGCCAGCAGCGGGGGGTTAAAGGAGGCTAGCCCCAATCAGCCCCAGCATTTT. Residues: CASSGGLKEASPNQPQHF. The chain combines TRBV7-8 with TRBJ1-5; possibly TRBD1 for D (5 bases). Germline CDR1 is SGHVS and CDR2 is FQNEAQ. This CDR3 is built from 18 residues. V was cut by 5 bases and J by 3 bases, with 23 bases left in between.

This clonotype has a handful of counts. The chain links TRBV11-2 to TRBJ1-4, with TRBD1 as a possible D gene (6 bases). Trimming took 5 bases from V and 0 from J, leaving 10 bases between them. Germline V CDR1 and CDR2: SGHAT, FQNNGV. The CDR3 contains 15 residues. CDR3 region: CASSLGGTTNEKLFF. CDR3 coding DNA: TGTGCCAGCAGCCTTGGGGGCACAACTAATGAAAAACTGTTTTTT.

This clonotype was observed a handful of times. The gene calls are TRBV7-2 and TRBJ2-1; D uncertain. V lost 2 bases to trimming and J lost 3 bases, with 11 bases between them. The CDR3 spans 15 residues. Germline V gives CDR1 SGHTA, CDR2 FQGNSA. The CDR3 DNA reads TGTGCCAGCAGCTTATTCTCGATCGGCTACAATGAGCAGTTCTTC. This gives the protein CASSLFSIGYNEQFF.

The chain joins TRBV15 to TRBJ1-4, with D tentatively TRBD1 (6 bases). In germline, CDR1 is LNHNV, CDR2 YYDKDF (reference sequence). Deletions cut 5 bases from V and 2 bases from J, with 18 bases between. This CDR3 region has 17 residues. The CDR3 DNA follows: TGTGCCACCAGCCAAGAATACTTAGGGGGGACTAATGAAAAACTGTTTTTT. Translating gives CATSQEYLGGTNEKLFF.

This sequence joins TRBV4-2 and TRBJ1-5, with D perhaps matching TRBD1 (5 bases). The CDR3 runs to 14 residues. Germline CDR1 is LGHNA and CDR2 is YNFKEQ. Trimming pared 2 bases from V and 5 bases from J, leaving 10 bases between. The CDR3 protein is CASSQQGRDQPQHF. The CDR3 DNA is TGTGCCAGCAGCCAACAGGGTAGAGATCAGCCCCAGCATTTT.

This chain joins TRBV3-1 and TRBJ1-2; D is undetermined. Germline-derived CDR1 and CDR2 are LGHDT and YNNKEL (reference sequence). Trimming cost V 1 base and J 5 bases, with 14 bases left between them. The CDR3 extends over 15 amino acids. CDR3 in DNA: TGTGCCAGCAGCCAAGTCGGCCAGACTCCATATGGCTACACCTTC. Translating it yields CASSQVGQTPYGYTF.

The V gene is TRBV25-1, the J gene TRBJ2-2, with 9 bases aligning to TRBD2. This CDR3 comprises 18 residues. V lost 0 bases and J lost 2; bases outside the gene matches: 7. Germline CDR1 is MGHDK and CDR2 is SYGVNS. In DNA, the CDR3 is TGTGCCAGCAGTGAATATTTCCCTAGCGGGGACAACACCGGGGAGCTGTTTTTT. Translating gives CASSEYFPSGDNTGELFF.

The V call is TRBV9, the J call TRBJ2-7; TRBD2 matches at 8 bases. CDR1 is SGDLS and CDR2 is YYNGEE in the germline V gene. V trimming: 4 bases; J trimming: 3 bases; junction bases outside the gene matches: 12. The CDR3 has 16 amino acids. The CDR3 DNA reads as TGTGCCAGCAGCCCTTCCAGCGGGGGTCCCTTCTACGAGCAGTACTTC. Protein: CASSPSSGGPFYEQYF.

The chain joins TRBV5-1 to TRBJ1-4; D not resolved. V gave up 4 bases and J gave up 5 bases, with 15 bases separating them. Looked up from germline, CDR1 is SGHRS and CDR2 is YFSETQ. This CDR3 is 15 amino acids long. The CDR3 is CASSSKGRLNEKLFF. The CDR3 region has the DNA TGCGCCAGCAGCAGCAAGGGAAGATTAAATGAAAAACTGTTTTTT.

This chain links TRBV2 with TRBJ1-1; D unresolved. CDR1 and CDR2 (germline): SNHLY, FYNNEI. CDR3 length: 13 residues. V was clipped by 7 bases and J by 1 base, with 10 bases between them. CDR3 nucleotide sequence: TGTGCCAGCAAGAATCAGCAGAACACTGAAGCTTTCTTT. This gives the protein CASKNQQNTEAFF.

In its sample, this clonotype was seen many times. CDR3 in amino acids: CASSTRQGPYEQYF. The CDR3 coding sequence is TGTGCCAGCAGCACCCGACAGGGCCCCTACGAGCAGTACTTC. V and J are TRBV7-2 and TRBJ2-7, with 7 bases that match TRBD1. Germline CDR1 reads SGHTA; CDR2 reads FQGNSA. The CDR3 totals 14 residues. V was clipped by 5 bases and J by 2 bases; unmatched bases: 6.

This clonotype was seen more than once but under ten times. The chain joins TRBV10-3 to TRBJ2-3; D may be TRBD1 or TRBD2 (5 bases each). Looked up from germline, CDR1 is ENHRY and CDR2 is SYGVKD. The CDR3 runs to 16 residues. Trimming cost V 6 bases and J 0 bases, with 16 bases left between them. The CDR3 DNA follows: TGTGCCATCAGGCCCGTTCCGGGGCTGAGCACAGATACGCAGTATTTT. This sequence encodes CAIRPVPGLSTDTQYF.

The chain carries TRBV4-1 and TRBJ2-1; D is ambiguous. The CDR3 consists of 14 residues. V lost 0 bases and J lost 2, with 5 bases in between. Germline V gene sequence: CDR1 MGHRA, CDR2 YSYEKL. The CDR3 here is CASSQDRTYNEQFF. As DNA, the CDR3 is TGCGCCAGCAGCCAAGATAGGACCTACAATGAGCAGTTCTTC.

This clonotype was seen a handful of times. The CDR3 spells CASSYSGTPSTDTQYF. DNA of the CDR3: TGTGCCAGCAGTTACTCGGGGACACCTAGCACAGATACGCAGTATTTT. This rearrangement joins TRBV6-8 to TRBJ2-3; D is possibly TRBD1 (6 bases). CDR1 is MNHGY, CDR2 SAAAGT, per germline. Trimming took 0 bases from V and 0 from J, leaving 10 bases between them. The CDR3 sequence is 16 residues long.

This clonotype turned up a few times. The rearrangement links TRBV6-1 to TRBJ1-5; TRBD1 matches 9 bases. Germline V lookup: CDR1 MNHNS, CDR2 SASEGT. The CDR3 consists of 16 residues. V lost 0 bases, J lost 9 bases, and 9 bases stayed unmatched. This CDR3 is CASSEAPGTGFLPQHF. The CDR3 coding sequence is TGTGCCAGCAGTGAAGCTCCCGGGACAGGGTTTCTGCCCCAGCATTTT.

The CDR3 reads CASSSHRTSGGSTDTQYF. Here the CDR3 DNA reads TGTGCCAGCAGCTCCCACCGGACTAGCGGGGGTAGCACAGATACGCAGTATTTT. The chain employs TRBV7-4 and TRBJ2-3; TRBD2 matches 13 bases. The length of the CDR3 is 18 residues. V lost 4 bases and J lost 0; bases outside the gene matches: 7. Germline values: CDR1 SGHVT, CDR2 SQSDAQ.

This clonotype was detected a few times. This sequence joins TRBV7-8 and TRBJ2-7; TRBD2 is a possible D gene (5 bases). The germline V and J ends were trimmed by 0 bases and 3 bases, with 15 bases remaining between them. Germline-derived CDR1 and CDR2 are SGHVS and FQNEAQ. The CDR3 has 16 residues. CDR3 amino acids: CASSLALGDTFYEQYF. In DNA, the CDR3 is TGTGCCAGCAGCTTAGCGCTCGGGGATACCTTCTACGAGCAGTACTTC.

The chain recombines TRBV11-2 with TRBJ2-3; the D gene is possibly TRBD2 (5 bases). V was clipped by 2 bases and J by 0 bases, with 12 bases between them. Per the germline V gene, CDR1 is SGHAT and CDR2 is FQNNGV. The CDR3 totals 16 residues. The DNA for the CDR3 is TGTGCCAGCAGCTTATTGGCTAGCCTTAGCACAGATACGCAGTATTTT. This sequence encodes CASSLLASLSTDTQYF.

This clonotype has at least ten counts. The rearrangement links TRBV7-2 to TRBJ1-1; 8 nucleotides line up with TRBD1. The CDR3 sequence is 15 residues long. Germline CDR1 SGHTA, CDR2 FQGNSA. Trimming at V came to 5 bases and at J to 7 bases, leaving 12 bases not matched to a gene. The CDR3 nucleotides are TGTGCCAGCAGCACACTACAGGGGGTGGGAGGTGAAGCTTTCTTT. Amino acids: CASSTLQGVGGEAFF.